This TCR beta chain was retrieved from a study of cytomegalovirus exposure and HLA in healthy donors. Use of 60 Vbeta and 13 Jbeta primers characterized the PCR. The assay was immunoSEQ multiplex PCR, and TCRdb's table has in-frame clones only and misses some. The table lists over 150,000 clones, approximately 80% of them singletons. The germline CDR1 and CDR2 sequences are SGHTA and FQGTGA. V was trimmed by 2 bases and J by 3 bases, leaving 10 bases between them. CDR3 size: 14 residues. There are a few counts of this clone. The antigen is not known. Findings and caveats of the study: Later analysis found that TCR beta chains associated with HLA were more clonally expanded than other, equally common chains.

The chain is built from TRBV7-3 and TRBJ1-1, with D hard to call. Sequenced material: PBMCs. This clonotype originated in a woman between 25 and 40 years old in good health and CMV-seropositive. The DNA of the CDR3 is TGTGCCAGCAGCTTATCCCCCTCGGACACTGAAGCTTTCTTT. Protein product: CASSLSPSDTEAFF. Complete variable domain (other parts from reference TRBV7-3 and TRBJ1-1): GAGVSQTPSNKVTEKGKYVELRCDPISGHTALYWYRQSLGQGPEFLIYFQGTGAADDSGLPNDRFFAVRPEGSVSTLKIQRTERGDSAVYLCASSLSPSDTEAFFGQGTRLTVV.